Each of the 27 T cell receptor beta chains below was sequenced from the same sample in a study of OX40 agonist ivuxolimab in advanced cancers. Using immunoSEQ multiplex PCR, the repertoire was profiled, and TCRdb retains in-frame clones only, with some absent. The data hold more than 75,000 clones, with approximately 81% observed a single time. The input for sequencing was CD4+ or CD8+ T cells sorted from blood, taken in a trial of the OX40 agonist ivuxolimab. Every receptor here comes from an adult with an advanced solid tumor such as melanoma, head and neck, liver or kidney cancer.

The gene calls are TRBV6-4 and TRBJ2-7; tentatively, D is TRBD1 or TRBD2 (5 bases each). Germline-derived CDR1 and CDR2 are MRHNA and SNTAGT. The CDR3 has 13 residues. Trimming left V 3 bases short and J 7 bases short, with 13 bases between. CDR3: CASSETPEGEQYF. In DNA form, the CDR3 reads TGTGCCAGCAGTGAAACACCCGAGGGGGAGCAGTACTTC.

The DNA for the CDR3 is TGCGCCAGCAGCCAAGATAGGGGACCAGGGGGGGTAGAGACCCAGTACTTC. This gives the protein CASSQDRGPGGVETQYF. This rearrangement joins TRBV4-3 to TRBJ2-5; TRBD1 or TRBD2 may be the D gene (7 bases each). Germline V gives CDR1 LGHNA, CDR2 YSLEER. Between the trimmed V and J ends, which lost 0 bases and 4 bases, there was a span of 18 bases. This CDR3 is 17 amino acids long.

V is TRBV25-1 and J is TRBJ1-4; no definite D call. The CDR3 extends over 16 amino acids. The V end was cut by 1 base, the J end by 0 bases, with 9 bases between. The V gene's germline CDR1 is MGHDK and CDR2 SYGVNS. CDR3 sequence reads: CASSELVVATNEKLFF. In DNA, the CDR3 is TGTGCCAGCAGTGAATTGGTGGTTGCAACTAATGAAAAACTGTTTTTT.

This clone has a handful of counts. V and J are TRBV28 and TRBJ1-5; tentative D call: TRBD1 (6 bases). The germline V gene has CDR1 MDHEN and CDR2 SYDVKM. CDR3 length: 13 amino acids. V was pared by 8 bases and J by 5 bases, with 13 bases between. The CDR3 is CASGTGTHQPQHF. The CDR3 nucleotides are TGTGCCAGCGGAACCGGGACACATCAGCCCCAGCATTTT.

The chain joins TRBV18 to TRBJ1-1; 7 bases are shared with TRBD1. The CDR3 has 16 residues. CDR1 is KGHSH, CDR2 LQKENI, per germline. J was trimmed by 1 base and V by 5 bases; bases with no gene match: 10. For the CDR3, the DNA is TGTGCCAGCTCAAATATACCGGGACAGAAGAACACTGAAGCTTTCTTT. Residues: CASSNIPGQKNTEAFF. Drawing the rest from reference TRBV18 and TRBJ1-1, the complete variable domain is NAGVMQNPRHLVRRRGQEARLRCSPMKGHSHVYWYRQLPEEGLKFMVYLQKENIIDESGMPKERFSAEFPKEGPSILRIQQVVRGDSAAYFCASSNIPGQKNTEAFFGQGTRLTVV.

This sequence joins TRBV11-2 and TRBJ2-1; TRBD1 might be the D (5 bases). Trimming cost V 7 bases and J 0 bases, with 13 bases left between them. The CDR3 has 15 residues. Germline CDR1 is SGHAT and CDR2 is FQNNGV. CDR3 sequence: CASTPGSGSYNEQFF. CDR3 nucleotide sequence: TGTGCCAGCACCCCAGGGTCAGGCTCCTACAATGAGCAGTTCTTC.

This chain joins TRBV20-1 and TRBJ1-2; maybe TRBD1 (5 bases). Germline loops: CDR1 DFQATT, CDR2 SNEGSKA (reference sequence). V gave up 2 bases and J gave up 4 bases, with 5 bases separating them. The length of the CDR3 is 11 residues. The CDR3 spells CSARQGYGYTF. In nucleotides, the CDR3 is TGCAGTGCTAGACAGGGCTATGGCTACACCTTC.

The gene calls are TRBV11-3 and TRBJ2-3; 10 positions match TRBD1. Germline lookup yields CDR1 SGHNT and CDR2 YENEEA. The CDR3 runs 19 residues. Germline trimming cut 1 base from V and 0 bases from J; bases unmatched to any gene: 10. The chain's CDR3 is CASSLAGTGALPSTDTQYF. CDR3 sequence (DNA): TGTGCCAGCAGCTTAGCAGGGACAGGGGCCCTACCTAGCACAGATACGCAGTATTTT.

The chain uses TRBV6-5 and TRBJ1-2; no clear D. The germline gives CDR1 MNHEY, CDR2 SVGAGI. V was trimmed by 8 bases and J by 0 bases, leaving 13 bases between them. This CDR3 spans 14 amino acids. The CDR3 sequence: CASGRAGPNYGYTF. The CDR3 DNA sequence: TGTGCCAGCGGCCGAGCAGGCCCTAACTATGGCTACACCTTC.

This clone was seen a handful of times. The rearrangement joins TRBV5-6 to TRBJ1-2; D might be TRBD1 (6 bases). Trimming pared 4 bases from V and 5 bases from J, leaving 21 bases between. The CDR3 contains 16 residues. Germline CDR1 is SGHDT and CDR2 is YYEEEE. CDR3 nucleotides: TGTGCCAGCAGCCGGAACAGGGAGTTCACCTGGTATGGCTACACCTTC. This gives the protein CASSRNREFTWYGYTF. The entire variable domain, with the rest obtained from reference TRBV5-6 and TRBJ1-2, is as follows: DAGVTQSPTHLIKTRGQQVTLRCSPKSGHDTVSWYQQALGQGPQFIFQYYEEEERQRGNFPDRFSGHQFPNYSSELNVNALLLGDSALYLCASSRNREFTWYGYTFGSGTRLTVV.

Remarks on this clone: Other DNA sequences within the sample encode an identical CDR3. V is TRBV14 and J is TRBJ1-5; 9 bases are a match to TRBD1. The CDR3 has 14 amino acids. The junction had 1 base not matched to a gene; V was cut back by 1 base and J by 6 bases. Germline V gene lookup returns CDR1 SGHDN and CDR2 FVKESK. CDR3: CASSQGTGVQPQHF. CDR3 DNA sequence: TGTGCCAGCAGCCAAGGGACAGGGGTTCAGCCCCAGCATTTT. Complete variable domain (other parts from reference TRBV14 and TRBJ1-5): EAGVTQFPSHSVIEKGQTVTLRCDPISGHDNLYWYRRVMGKEIKFLLHFVKESKQDESGMPNNRFLAERTGGTYSTLKVQPAELEDSGVYFCASSQGTGVQPQHFGDGTRLSIL.

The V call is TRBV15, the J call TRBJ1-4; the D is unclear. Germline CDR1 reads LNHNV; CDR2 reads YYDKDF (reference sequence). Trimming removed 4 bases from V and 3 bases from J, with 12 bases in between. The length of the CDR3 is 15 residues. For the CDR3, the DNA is TGTGCCACCAGCACCCTATTAAGGGCTAATGAAAAACTGTTTTTT. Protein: CATSTLLRANEKLFF.

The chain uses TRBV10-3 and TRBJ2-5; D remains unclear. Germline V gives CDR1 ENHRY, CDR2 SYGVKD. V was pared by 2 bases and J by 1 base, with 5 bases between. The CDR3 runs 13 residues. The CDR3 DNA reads TGTGCCATCAGTGAGAACCTCCAAGAGACCCAGTACTTC. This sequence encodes CAISENLQETQYF.

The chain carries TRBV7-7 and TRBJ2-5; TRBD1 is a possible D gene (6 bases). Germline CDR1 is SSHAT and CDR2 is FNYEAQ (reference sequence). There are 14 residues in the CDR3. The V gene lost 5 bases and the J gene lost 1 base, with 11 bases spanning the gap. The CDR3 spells CASSPQGPQETQYF. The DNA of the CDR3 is TGTGCCAGCAGCCCGCAGGGGCCCCAAGAGACCCAGTACTTC.

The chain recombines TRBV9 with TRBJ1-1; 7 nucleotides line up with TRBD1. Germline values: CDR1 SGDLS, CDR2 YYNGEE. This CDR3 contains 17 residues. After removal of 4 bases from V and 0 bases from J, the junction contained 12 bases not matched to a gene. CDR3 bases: TGTGCCAGCAGCCCCCGCCCCCCGACAGGGTTGAACACTGAAGCTTTCTTT. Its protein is CASSPRPPTGLNTEAFF.

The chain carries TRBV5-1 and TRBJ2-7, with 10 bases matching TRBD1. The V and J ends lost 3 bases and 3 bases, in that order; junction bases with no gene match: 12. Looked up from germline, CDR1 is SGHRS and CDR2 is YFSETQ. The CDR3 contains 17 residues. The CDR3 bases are TGCGCCAGCAGCTCGGGACAGGGGCCCTCTCTATTCTACGAGCAGTACTTC. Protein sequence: CASSSGQGPSLFYEQYF.

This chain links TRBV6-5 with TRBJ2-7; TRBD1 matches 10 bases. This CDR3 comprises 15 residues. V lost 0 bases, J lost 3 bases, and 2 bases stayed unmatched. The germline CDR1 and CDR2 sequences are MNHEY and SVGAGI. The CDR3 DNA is TGTGCCAGCAGTTACTCGACAGGGGGCGGCTACGAGCAGTACTTC. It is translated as CASSYSTGGGYEQYF.

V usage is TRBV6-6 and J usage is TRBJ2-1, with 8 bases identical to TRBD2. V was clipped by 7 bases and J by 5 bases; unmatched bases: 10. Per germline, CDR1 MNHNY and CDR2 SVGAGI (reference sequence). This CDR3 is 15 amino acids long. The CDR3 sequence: CASTPGLAGHNEQFF. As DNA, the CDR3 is TGTGCCAGCACCCCCGGGTTAGCGGGGCACAATGAGCAGTTCTTC.

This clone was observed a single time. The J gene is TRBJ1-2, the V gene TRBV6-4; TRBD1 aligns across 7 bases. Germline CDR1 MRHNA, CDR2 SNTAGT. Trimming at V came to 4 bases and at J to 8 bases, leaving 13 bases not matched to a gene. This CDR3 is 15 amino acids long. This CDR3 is CASSAAAGGLSGYTF. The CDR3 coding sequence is TGTGCCAGCAGTGCGGCGGCAGGGGGATTAAGCGGCTACACCTTC.

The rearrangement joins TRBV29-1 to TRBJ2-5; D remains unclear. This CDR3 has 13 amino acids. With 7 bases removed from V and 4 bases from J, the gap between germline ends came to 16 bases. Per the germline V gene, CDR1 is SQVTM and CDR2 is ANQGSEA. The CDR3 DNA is TGCAGCGAAACCGGGCCCAGTGGAGAGACCCAGTACTTC. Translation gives CSETGPSGETQYF.

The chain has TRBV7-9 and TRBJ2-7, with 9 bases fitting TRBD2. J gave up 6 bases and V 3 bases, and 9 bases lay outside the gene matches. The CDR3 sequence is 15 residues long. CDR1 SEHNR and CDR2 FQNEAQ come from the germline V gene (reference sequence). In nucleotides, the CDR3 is TGTGCCAGCAGCTTGAATAGCGGGGGATGGAGCGAGCAGTACTTC. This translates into CASSLNSGGWSEQYF.

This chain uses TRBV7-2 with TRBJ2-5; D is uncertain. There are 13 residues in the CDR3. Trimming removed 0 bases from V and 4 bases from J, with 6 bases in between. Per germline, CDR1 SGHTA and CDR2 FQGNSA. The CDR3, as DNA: TGTGCCAGCAGCTTAGCCCATTCAGAGACCCAGTACTTC. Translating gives CASSLAHSETQYF.

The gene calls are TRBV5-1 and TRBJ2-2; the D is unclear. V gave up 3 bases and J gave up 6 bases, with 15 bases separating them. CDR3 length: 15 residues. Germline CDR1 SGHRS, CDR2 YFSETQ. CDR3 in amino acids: CASSSVTTEAGELFF. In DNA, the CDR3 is TGCGCCAGCAGCTCGGTTACAACCGAGGCCGGGGAGCTGTTTTTT.

The CDR3 loop is CAIKQGWDTEAFF. CDR3 DNA: TGTGCCATCAAGCAGGGTTGGGACACTGAAGCTTTCTTT. V is TRBV10-3 and J is TRBJ1-1; D might be TRBD1 (5 bases). Germline CDR1 reads ENHRY; CDR2 reads SYGVKD. V lost 7 bases and J 3 bases, leaving 12 bases between the germline ends. The CDR3 extends over 13 amino acids.

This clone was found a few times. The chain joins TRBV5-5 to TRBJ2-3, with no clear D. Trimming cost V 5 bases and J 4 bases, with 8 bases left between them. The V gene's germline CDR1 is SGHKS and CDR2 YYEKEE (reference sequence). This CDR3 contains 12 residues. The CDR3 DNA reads TGTGCCAGCAGTAGCAGGTCAGATACGCAGTATTTT. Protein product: CASSSRSDTQYF.

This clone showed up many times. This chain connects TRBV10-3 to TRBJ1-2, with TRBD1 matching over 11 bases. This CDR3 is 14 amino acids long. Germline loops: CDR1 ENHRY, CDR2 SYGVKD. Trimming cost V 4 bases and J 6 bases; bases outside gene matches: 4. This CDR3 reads CAISADRGQDGYTF. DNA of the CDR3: TGTGCCATCAGTGCGGACAGGGGGCAGGATGGCTACACCTTC.

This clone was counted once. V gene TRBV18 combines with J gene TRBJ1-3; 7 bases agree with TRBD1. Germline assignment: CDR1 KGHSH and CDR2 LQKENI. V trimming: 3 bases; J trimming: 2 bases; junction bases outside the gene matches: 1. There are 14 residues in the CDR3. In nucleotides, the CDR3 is TGTGCCAGCTCACCCCAGGGGGCTGGAAACACCATATATTTT. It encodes CASSPQGAGNTIYF.